A single sample is the source of the 9 T cell receptor beta chains below, sequenced in a study of cytomegalovirus exposure and HLA in healthy donors. Vbeta (60) and Jbeta (13) primers were used in the PCR. Libraries were prepared by immunoSEQ multiplex PCR; TCRdb keeps only in-frame clonotypes and omits some of them. The sample has under 150,000 clones; roughly 73% are singletons. The sample was PBMCs. These receptors came from a woman in her forties in good health and CMV-seronegative.

This clone was picked up one time. This rearrangement joins TRBV2 to TRBJ2-1, with 8 bases matching TRBD1. The CDR3 sequence is 17 residues long. With V trimmed by 7 bases and J by 4 bases, 15 bases remained unmatched. In germline, CDR1 is SNHLY, CDR2 FYNNEI. CDR3 amino acids: CASTGQDGIIKYNEQFF. CDR3 coding DNA: TGTGCCAGCACGGGACAGGACGGAATAATAAAATACAATGAGCAGTTCTTC.

The chain joins TRBV19 to TRBJ1-1, with 11 positions matching TRBD1. Germline assignment: CDR1 LNHDA and CDR2 SQIVND (reference sequence). Losses at the gene ends were 7 bases for V and 5 bases for J; bases not matched to a gene: 15. The CDR3 totals 17 residues. The chain's CDR3 is CASTPWRGTGGLTEAFF. CDR3 sequence (DNA): TGTGCCAGTACTCCATGGAGGGGGACAGGGGGTTTGACTGAAGCTTTCTTT.

This clone has just a few counts. V is TRBV5-1 and J is TRBJ1-3; D remains unclear. This CDR3 spans 16 amino acids. The germline CDR1 and CDR2 sequences are SGHRS and YFSETQ. Trimming took 0 bases from V and 1 from J, leaving 11 bases between them. The CDR3 DNA reads as TGCGCCAGCAGCTTGGGGGCCGCTCCTTCTGGAAACACCATATATTTT. Amino acids: CASSLGAAPSGNTIYF.

The chain is built from TRBV2 and TRBJ2-2; a possible D gene is TRBD1 (5 bases). CDR1 is SNHLY and CDR2 is FYNNEI in the germline V gene. V was trimmed by 2 bases and J by 7 bases, leaving 8 bases between them. CDR3 length: 13 residues. The CDR3 region is CASSESQGGELFF. The CDR3 coding sequence is TGTGCCAGCAGTGAATCTCAGGGCGGGGAGCTGTTTTTT.

This clone appeared a single time. The sample contains more than one DNA sequence encoding this CDR3. The chain links TRBV4-2 to TRBJ1-6; D might be TRBD1 (6 bases). Deletions cut 0 bases from V and 7 bases from J, with 10 bases between. CDR1 and CDR2 from the germline V gene are LGHNA and YNFKEQ. This CDR3 region has 15 residues. The DNA of the CDR3 is TGTGCCAGCAGCCAAGAAGGGGGTCGGAATTCACCCCTCCACTTT. Translated: CASSQEGGRNSPLHF.

V is TRBV11-2 and J is TRBJ1-1; perhaps TRBD1 as D (6 bases). The CDR3 length is 17 residues. V was cut by 2 bases and J by 7 bases, with 23 bases left in between. Germline CDR1 is SGHAT and CDR2 is FQNNGV. DNA of the CDR3: TGTGCCAGCAGCTTAACGGCGCCGACCGGGACAAATCTTGAAGCTTTCTTT. Translating it yields CASSLTAPTGTNLEAFF.

This clone was seen only a few times. The V gene is TRBV6-1, the J gene TRBJ2-7; 8 bases agree with TRBD1. The CDR3 spans 15 residues. V dropped 6 bases and J dropped 0; count of bases not matched to a gene: 7. Germline V gives CDR1 MNHNS, CDR2 SASEGT. CDR3 sequence reads: CASSRQGPTSYEQYF. Written as DNA, the CDR3 is TGTGCCAGCAGCAGACAGGGGCCCACCTCCTACGAGCAGTACTTC.

The chain combines TRBV7-9 with TRBJ1-2; the match to TRBD1 covers 7 bases. Losses at the gene ends were 1 base for V and 7 bases for J; bases not matched to a gene: 9. Germline V gene data show CDR1 as SEHNR and CDR2 as FQNEAQ (reference sequence). The CDR3 runs to 15 residues. The CDR3 spells CASSLERGLPSGYTF. DNA of the CDR3: TGTGCCAGCAGCTTAGAAAGGGGGCTCCCCAGTGGCTACACCTTC.

This clone was picked up a small number of times. The V and J genes are TRBV7-2 and TRBJ1-2; tentative D call: TRBD1 (6 bases). The germline CDR1 and CDR2 sequences are SGHTA and FQGNSA. The CDR3 sequence is 15 residues long. The V end was cut by 5 bases, the J end by 5 bases, with 18 bases between. This chain's CDR3 is CASSLAGGLLYGYTF. CDR3 bases: TGTGCCAGCAGCCTCGCCGGGGGGCTCTTATATGGCTACACCTTC.